This TCR beta chain is drawn from a study of T cells in Graves' hyperthyroidism and ophthalmopathy. At least 3 on the Clinical Activity Score was recorded for ophthalmopathy patients, who also had NOSPECS grade at least 4 and duration under 3 months. Uncontrolled infections, other autoimmune diseases, pregnancy or lactation led to exclusion of patients. The diagnostic basis comprised clinical symptoms, serum thyroxine and TRAb, thyroid ultrasound and orbital computed tomography. The CDR3 contains 14 residues. Germline lookup yields CDR1 SGHTA and CDR2 FQGNSA. V lost 2 bases and J 1 base, leaving 5 bases between the germline ends. TCR beta CDR3 sequences were amplified from RNA transcripts. Using the HTBI primer set, a first-round RT-PCR was run on the TCR CDR3. MiXCR was run by TCRdb on the multiplex PCR reads, yielding one entry per CDR3 protein. The sample lists a few hundred thousand distinct CDR3 sequences, approximately 15% seen once, with roughly 21% in the top ten.

This clonotype was seen ten or more times. The J gene is TRBJ2-2, the V gene TRBV7-2, with D unresolved. This clonotype was sampled from a woman aged 25 to 39 with Graves' ophthalmopathy. The sample consisted of blood. The CDR3 DNA is TGTGCCAGCAGCTTAATTAGGAACACCGGGGAGCTGTTTTTT. It specifies CASSLIRNTGELFF.